These T cell receptor beta chains were read from a single sample in a study of blood T cell repertoires in COVID-19. Method: immunoSEQ multiplex PCR; TCRdb's copy keeps in-frame clones and lacks some. The sample lists approximately 250,000 clones; about four fifths were seen once. What was sequenced was peripheral blood. The receptors were gathered from a woman between 40 and 50 years old who had recovered from COVID-19. Both conserved end residues are part of each CDR3. The D gene is left open where the match is weak. Size is stated for part of the rows, as once, few or many counts, or as a class when the clone is expanded.

V,size,J,D,CDR3,DNA
TRBV7-2,.,TRBJ1-2,TRBD1,CASRGTTGVGGYTF,TGTGCCAGCAGGGGGACAACAGGGGTGGGAGGCTACACCTTC
TRBV7-2,few,TRBJ2-3,TRBD2,CASSWRAGGRADTQYF,TGTGCCAGCAGCTGGCGGGCGGGGGGGCGGGCAGATACGCAGTATTTT
TRBV28,.,TRBJ2-1,.,CASSLIFQGHEQFF,TGTGCCAGCAGTCTTATCTTCCAGGGCCATGAGCAGTTCTTC
TRBV6-6,once,TRBJ2-1,TRBD2,CASNLAGEYNEQFF,TGTGCCAGCAACCTAGCGGGGGAATACAATGAGCAGTTCTTC
TRBV2,.,TRBJ1-6,.,CASSIMAERGYNSPLHF,TGTGCCAGCAGTATAATGGCAGAGCGGGGGTATAATTCACCCCTCCACTTT
TRBV3-1/TRBV3-2,.,TRBJ1-5,TRBD1,CASSQGQGAHQPQHF,TGTGCCAGCAGCCAGGGACAGGGGGCCCATCAGCCCCAGCATTTT
TRBV14,.,TRBJ1-1,.,CASSLGGGRDWGLEAFF,TGTGCCAGCAGCCTAGGAGGAGGCAGGGATTGGGGGCTTGAAGCTTTCTTT
TRBV7-9,.,TRBJ2-5,TRBD1,CASSRYAGQGSYF,TGTGCCAGCAGCCGGTATGCGGGACAGGGTTCGTACTTC
TRBV24-1,.,TRBJ1-5,.,CATSEWTEDQPQHF,TGTGCCACCAGTGAGTGGACAGAGGATCAGCCCCAGCATTTT
TRBV5-1,.,TRBJ2-3,.,CASSSGDTSTDTQYF,TGCGCCAGCAGCTCAGGGGACACCAGCACAGATACGCAGTATTTT